Included here is one TCR beta chain sequence, with context. The target antigen is unknown. Uncontrolled infection, other autoimmune disease, pregnancy or lactation barred patients from enrollment. Germline V lookup: CDR1 KGHSY, CDR2 FQNENV. The CDR3 has 14 residues. Deletions cut 3 bases from V and 4 bases from J, with 10 bases between. This entry is derived from a study of T cells in Graves' hyperthyroidism and ophthalmopathy. Findings of the study overall: Among thyroid clonotypes expanded above 0.001, most also appeared in blood.

Amplified regions were TCR beta CDR3 sequences from RNA transcripts. RT-PCR in the first round (using the HTBI primer set) targeted the TCR CDR3. TCRdb used MiXCR to reprocess the multiplex PCR reads, holding one entry per CDR3 protein. This sample has around 350,000 distinct CDR3 sequences, with approximately 18% found just once. This chain joins TRBV16 and TRBJ1-5; TRBD1 is a possible D gene (5 bases). The receptor was isolated from a woman in her 30s with Graves' hyperthyroidism that later progressed to Graves' ophthalmopathy. Sequenced: blood. The chain's CDR3 is CASSHRTLNQPQHF. As DNA, the CDR3 is TGTGCCAGCAGCCACCGGACACTGAATCAGCCCCAGCATTTT.